This T cell receptor beta chain stems from a study of T cells in Graves' hyperthyroidism and ophthalmopathy. Clinical symptoms, serum thyroxine, TRAb, thyroid ultrasound and orbital computed tomography established diagnosis. The germline V gene has CDR1 SEHNR and CDR2 FQNEAQ (reference sequence). Trimming shortened V by 5 bases and J by 7 bases, and 12 bases separated the two germline ends. The CDR3 is 12 residues long. This clonotype was observed a few times. Amplification yielded TCR beta CDR3 regions, with RNA transcripts as the source. A set of HTBI primers served as the primers for a first-round RT-PCR of the TCR CDR3. TCRdb processed the multiplex PCR reads anew with MiXCR; each CDR3 protein has one entry. The sample contains 480,000 or so distinct CDR3 sequences, approximately 49% of which appear only once.

The clonotype originates from an adult woman with Graves' disease, either hyperthyroidism or ophthalmopathy (not recorded which). The chain carries TRBV7-9 and TRBJ2-7; D remains unclear. Specimen: peripheral blood or thyroid tissue (not recorded which). CDR3 protein: CASSQTLGEQYF. CDR3 coding DNA: TGTGCCAGCAGCCAGACACTGGGGGAGCAGTACTTC.